This T cell receptor (beta chain) appears in the sequencing data of a study of blood T cells in healthy people across ages. The CDR3 runs to 15 residues. Germline V CDR1 and CDR2: SNHLY, FYNNEI. Trimming stripped 2 bases from V and 3 bases from J, with 13 bases between. The second PCR ran roughly 7 to 12 cycles with a sample-barcoded 5' primer and J-beta primers. TCRdb called the 5' RACE reads again in MiXCR, with one record for every CDR3 protein. The sample includes 1.5 million to 2 million distinct CDR3 sequences, approximately 40% of them seen just once. V is TRBV2 and J is TRBJ1-2; D gene uncertain. This TCR was recovered from a human donor in good health. The sample was blood. CDR3 sequence: CASSEFAGGDYGYTF. The CDR3 DNA follows: TGTGCCAGCAGTGAATTTGCTGGCGGGGACTATGGCTACACCTTC. The variable domain in full, with the rest retrieved from reference TRBV2 and TRBJ1-2, is EPEVTQTPSHQVTQMGQEVILRCVPISNHLYFYWYRQILGQKVEFLVSFYNNEISEKSEIFDDQFSVERPDGSNFTLKIRSTKLEDSAMYFCASSEFAGGDYGYTFGSGTRLTVV.